Listed below are T cell receptor beta chains from one sample, sequenced in a study of blood T cell repertoires in COVID-19. The protocol was immunoSEQ multiplex PCR, while the TCRdb copy is restricted to in-frame clones and leaves out a portion. The sample includes about half a million clones, 75% to 90% of them seen just once. The sequenced material came from PBMCs or T cells enriched from blood (not recorded which). The receptors stem from a woman aged 60-75 years who had recovered from COVID-19. Both conserved end residues are trimmed from each CDR3.

V,CDR3
TRBV5-1,ASSPGGNKNIQY
TRBV19,ASSIFRGSWQNTEAF
TRBV27,ASRQTSNSPLH
TRBV2,ASSEGAGGGYTGELF
TRBV5-1,ASSFRDKYYEQY
TRBV4-2,ASSLTGSDEQY
TRBV11-3,ASSRRQNLNTEAF
TRBV19,ASSITGQGYNGYT
TRBV7-9,ASSLSRDTYEQY
TRBV5-1,ASSLGAISGANVLT
TRBV6-5,ASSYSRSSYNSPLH
TRBV18,ASSPTGAVVGYT
TRBV10-3,AITRDKMNTEAF
TRBV19,ASSTQGQETQY
TRBV19,ASRRRDSGTGELF
TRBV5-1,ASSPTGNSNQPQH
TRBV5-1,ASSRDREGGYT
TRBV5-6,ASSLGGVQPQH
TRBV7-9,ASSLFYGYT
TRBV5-1,ASSLGPNTEAF
TRBV7-9,ASSPSGGGNIQY
TRBV15,ATSREVGLDTQY
TRBV9,ASSVGGYYNEQF
TRBV5-4,ASSSGTGVFYEQY
TRBV3-1/TRBV3-2,ASSRVGGAGANVLT
TRBV24-1,ATRAAGARTEAF
TRBV20-1,SASERQSLSGNTIY
TRBV15,ATSHARTTYNEQF
TRBV7-6,ASSLGSGGNTEAF
TRBV5-1,ASSPGTGSYNEQF